A selection of T cell receptor beta chains follows, all from one sample in a study of blood T cell repertoires in COVID-19. Repertoires were generated with immunoSEQ multiplex PCR, while TCRdb's copy carries only in-frame clones and drops some. The sample holds approximately 350,000 clones, more than 70% seen once. Input material: peripheral blood. These receptors were collected from a woman in her twenties or thirties with COVID-19, enrolled during active disease. The CDR3 runs from the conserved cysteine through the conserved F or W. D genes are given only for firm matches. The size entry is marked missing in some rows and otherwise reads once, few, many or a size class.

NA NA TRBJ1-5 TRBV19 CASSTLLRQGNQPQHF TGTGCCAGTAGTACGCTCCTTAGACAGGGCAATCAGCCCCAGCATTTT
TRBD1 NA TRBJ1-4 TRBV11-3 CASSLQNPGGKSREKLFF TGTGCCAGCAGCCTACAAAACCCAGGGGGCAAAAGCCGTGAAAAACTGTTTTTT
NA NA TRBJ2-6 TRBV19 CASSTLGSGANVLTF TGTGCCAGTAGTACACTTGGCTCTGGGGCCAACGTCCTGACTTTC
NA NA TRBJ1-1 TRBV5-4 CASKSSRGADTEAFF TGTGCCAGCAAGTCATCCCGGGGGGCGGACACTGAAGCTTTCTTT
TRBD1 NA TRBJ1-2 TRBV16 CASSHMGTGGLYGYTF TGTGCCAGCAGCCATATGGGGACAGGGGGCCTCTATGGCTACACCTTC
TRBD2 once TRBJ2-1 TRBV5-1 CASSRGLAGAYNEQFF TGCGCCAGCAGCCGAGGACTAGCGGGAGCTTACAATGAGCAGTTCTTC
TRBD2 few TRBJ2-1 TRBV5-4 CASSLLAGLYNEQFF TGTGCCAGCAGCTTGCTAGCGGGCCTCTACAATGAGCAGTTCTTC
TRBD1 NA TRBJ2-2 TRBV24-1 CATSESPGQGAQSNTGELFF TGTGCCACCAGTGAATCACCGGGACAGGGGGCGCAGAGCAACACCGGGGAGCTGTTTTTT
NA NA TRBJ1-6 TRBV28 CASRGDPNSPLHF TGTGCCAGCAGGGGCGACCCGAATTCACCCCTCCACTTT
TRBD2 NA TRBJ2-3 TRBV3-1/TRBV3-2 CASSPRAGGVDTQYF TGTGCCAGCAGCCCCAGGGCGGGAGGGGTGGATACGCAGTATTTT
NA NA TRBJ2-1 TRBV24-1 CATSDIPGGGGLRNEQFF TGTGCCACCAGTGATATCCCAGGTGGAGGAGGGCTTCGAAATGAGCAGTTCTTC
NA NA TRBJ2-3 TRBV28 CASSLQGGPDTQYF TGTGCCAGCAGTTTGCAGGGGGGCCCAGATACGCAGTATTTT
NA few TRBJ1-4 TRBV6-5 CATLSVRGRNEKLFF TGTGCCACCCTGTCGGTCAGGGGCCGTAATGAAAAACTGTTTTTT
TRBD2 once TRBJ2-3 TRBV11-3 CASSPRTSTTDTQYF TGTGCCAGCAGCCCGCGGACTAGTACGACAGATACGCAGTATTTT
TRBD2 NA TRBJ2-1 TRBV11-2 CASSWEAGGDEQFF TGTGCCAGCAGCTGGGAAGCGGGAGGGGATGAGCAGTTCTTC
TRBD1 NA TRBJ2-7 TRBV6-5 CASSYSRQGAPHEQYF TGTGCCAGCAGTTACTCAAGACAGGGGGCGCCACACGAGCAGTACTTC
NA few TRBJ2-5 TRBV11-3 CASSPRETQYF TGTGCCAGCAGCCCGAGAGAGACCCAGTACTTC
NA NA TRBJ2-4 TRBV28 CASSPRHFRGAKNIQYF TGTGCCAGCAGCCCGAGACACTTCAGGGGAGCCAAAAACATTCAGTACTTC